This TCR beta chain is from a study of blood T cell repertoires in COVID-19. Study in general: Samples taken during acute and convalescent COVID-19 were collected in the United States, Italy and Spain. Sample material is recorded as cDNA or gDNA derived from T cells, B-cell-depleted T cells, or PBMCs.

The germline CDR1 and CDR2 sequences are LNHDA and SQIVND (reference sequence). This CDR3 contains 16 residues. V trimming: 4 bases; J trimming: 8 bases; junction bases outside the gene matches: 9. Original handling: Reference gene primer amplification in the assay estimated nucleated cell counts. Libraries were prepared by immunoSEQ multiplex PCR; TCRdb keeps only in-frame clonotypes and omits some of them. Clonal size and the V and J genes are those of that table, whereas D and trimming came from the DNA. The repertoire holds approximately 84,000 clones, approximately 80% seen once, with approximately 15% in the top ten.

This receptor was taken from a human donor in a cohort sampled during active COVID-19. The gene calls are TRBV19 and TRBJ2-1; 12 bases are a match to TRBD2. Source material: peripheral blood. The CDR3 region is CASSKLRLAGVDEQFF. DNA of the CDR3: TGTGCCAGTAGTAAGCTAAGACTAGCGGGAGTGGATGAGCAGTTCTTC. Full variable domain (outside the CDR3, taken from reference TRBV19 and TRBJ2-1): DGGITQSPKYLFRKEGQNVTLSCEQNLNHDAMYWYRQDPGQGLRLIYYSQIVNDFQKGDIAEGYSVSREKKESFPLTVTSAQKNPTAFYLCASSKLRLAGVDEQFFGPGTRLTVL.